Sequencing of this T cell receptor beta chain was carried out in a study of shared clonotypes between healthy human individuals. General study points: Naive CD4 clonotypes overlapped across a few donors at roughly 4.5%.

This clone turned up a few times. As yet, its antigen is unknown. For each subset, genomic DNA was distributed in equal portions over several immunoSEQ plates. The assay was immunoSEQ multiplex PCR, and TCRdb's table has in-frame clones only and misses some. The sample has millions of clones, 90% to 95% seen once. Selected positively for CCR7 and CD45RO-negative, naive CD8 cells excluded terminally differentiated effector memory CD45RA+ cells. This CDR3 is 11 amino acids long. The V end lost 10 bases, the J end lost 4 bases, and 11 bases lay between the germline ends. CDR1 is MNHEY and CDR2 is SVGAGI in the germline V gene.

The clonotype originates from a man aged 18 to 29 in good health. Some clones in this sample may be carry-over from other donors' samples. Sequenced sample: naive CD8+ T cells from PBMCs. The gene calls are TRBV6-5 and TRBJ2-7, with D possibly TRBD1 on 5 matching bases. CDR3 bases: TGTGCCACCGGTAAGGGGTACGAGCAGTACTTC. Amino acid sequence: CATGKGYEQYF.